What follows describes a single T cell receptor beta chain. The source of the sample is a study of T cell changes during pregnancy in multiple sclerosis. Measured with immunoSEQ multiplex PCR; TCRdb has only the in-frame clones, and not every one. The sample records under 85,000 clones, roughly 94% being singletons. CDR1 is LNHDA, CDR2 SQIVND, per germline (reference sequence). V gave up 0 bases and J gave up 3 bases, with 9 bases separating them. This CDR3 contains 14 residues. The rearrangement joins TRBV19 to TRBJ2-7; tentative D call: TRBD2 (5 bases). This receptor was taken from a female donor with multiple sclerosis, enrolled in a pregnancy study. The starting material was peripheral blood, obtained in the third trimester of pregnancy. CDR3 in DNA: TGTGCCAGTAGTATAGAGGACTCACTCTACGAGCAGTACTTC. This codes for CASSIEDSLYEQYF.